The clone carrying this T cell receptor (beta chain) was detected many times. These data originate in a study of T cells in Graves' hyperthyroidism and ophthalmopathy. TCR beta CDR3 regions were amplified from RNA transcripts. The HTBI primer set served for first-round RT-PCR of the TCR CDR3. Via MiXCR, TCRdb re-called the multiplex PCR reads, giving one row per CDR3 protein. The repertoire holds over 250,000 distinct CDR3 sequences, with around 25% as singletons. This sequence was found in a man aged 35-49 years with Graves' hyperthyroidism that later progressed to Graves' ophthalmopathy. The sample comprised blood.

The CDR3 sequence is CASSLGGSRFYEQYF. The DNA for the CDR3 is TGTGCCAGCAGCTTAGGAGGGAGTCGATTCTACGAGCAGTACTTC. The V gene is TRBV7-9, the J gene TRBJ2-7, with a possible D match to TRBD2 (5 bases). V was trimmed by 1 base and J by 3 bases, leaving 13 bases between them. This CDR3 contains 15 residues. Germline CDR1 is SEHNR and CDR2 is FQNEAQ (reference sequence). Full variable domain (outside the CDR3, taken from reference TRBV7-9 and TRBJ2-7): DTGVSQNPRHKITKRGQNVTFRCDPISEHNRLYWYRQTLGQGPEFLTYFQNEAQLEKSRLLSDRFSAERPKGSFSTLEIQRTEQGDSAMYLCASSLGGSRFYEQYFGPGTRLTVT.